This T cell receptor (beta chain) emerged from a study of cytomegalovirus exposure and HLA in healthy donors. Study observations and caveats: Some segments of the V type, notably TRBV6-2 and TRBV6-3, were excluded as indistinguishable.

The V gene end was trimmed by 5 bases and the J gene end by 5 bases; junction bases not matched to a gene: 5. The CDR3 spans 13 residues. Germline V gives CDR1 MNHEY, CDR2 SMNVEV (reference sequence). Comment on this clone: The antigen is unknown.

Primers for the PCR totalled 60 Vbeta and 13 Jbeta. Some clones are missing from TCRdb's copy, which holds only in-frame ones; the method was immunoSEQ multiplex PCR. The table records roughly 130,000 clones, 73% of them present only once. This receptor was taken from a woman in her 40s in good health and CMV-seropositive. Input material: PBMCs. The chain carries TRBV27 and TRBJ1-2; 7 positions agree with TRBD1. CDR3 coding DNA: TGTGCCAGCAGTCGAGGGGGCCGGTATGGCTACACCTTC. The encoded protein is CASSRGGRYGYTF.